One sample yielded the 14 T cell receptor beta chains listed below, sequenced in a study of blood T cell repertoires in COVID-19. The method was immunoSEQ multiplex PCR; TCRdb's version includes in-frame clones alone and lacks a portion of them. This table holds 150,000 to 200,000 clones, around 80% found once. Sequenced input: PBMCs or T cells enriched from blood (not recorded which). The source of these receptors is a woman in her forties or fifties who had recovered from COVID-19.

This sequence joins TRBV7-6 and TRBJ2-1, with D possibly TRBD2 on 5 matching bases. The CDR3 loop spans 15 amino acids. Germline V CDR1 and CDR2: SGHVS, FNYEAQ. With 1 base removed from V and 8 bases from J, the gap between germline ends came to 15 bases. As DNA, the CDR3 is TGTGCCAGCAGCTTAGGGATCCTAGCCGTCCATGAGCAGTTCTTC. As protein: CASSLGILAVHEQFF.

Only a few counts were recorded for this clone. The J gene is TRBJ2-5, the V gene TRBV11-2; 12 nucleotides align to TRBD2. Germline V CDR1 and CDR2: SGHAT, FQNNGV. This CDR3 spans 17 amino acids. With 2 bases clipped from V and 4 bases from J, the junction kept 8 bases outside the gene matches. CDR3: CASSLRLAGGRGETQYF. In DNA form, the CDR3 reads TGTGCCAGCAGCTTAAGGCTAGCGGGGGGGAGGGGAGAGACCCAGTACTTC.

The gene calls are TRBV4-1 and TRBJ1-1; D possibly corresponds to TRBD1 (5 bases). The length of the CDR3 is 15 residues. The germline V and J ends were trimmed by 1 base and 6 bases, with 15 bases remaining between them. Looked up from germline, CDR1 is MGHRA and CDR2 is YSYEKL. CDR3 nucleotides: TGCGCCAGCAGCCAAGTCCTTAATGGGGCCGCTGAAGCTTTCTTT. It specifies CASSQVLNGAAEAFF.

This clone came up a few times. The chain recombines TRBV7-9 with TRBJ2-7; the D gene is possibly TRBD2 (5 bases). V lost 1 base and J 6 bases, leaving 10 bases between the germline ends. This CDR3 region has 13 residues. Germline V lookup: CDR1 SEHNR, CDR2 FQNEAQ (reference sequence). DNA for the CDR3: TGTGCCAGCAGCTTAGAGGGAGAGGTCGAGCAGTACTTC. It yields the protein CASSLEGEVEQYF.

CDR3: CASSDSPQAFF. The CDR3 bases are TGTGCCAGCAGCGACAGTCCCCAAGCTTTCTTT. The chain recombines TRBV6-2 or TRBV6-3 with TRBJ1-1, with TRBD1 as a possible D gene (5 bases). V lost 6 bases to trimming and J lost 9 bases, with 11 bases between them. The CDR3 covers 11 residues. Germline CDR1 MNHEY, CDR2 SVGEGT.

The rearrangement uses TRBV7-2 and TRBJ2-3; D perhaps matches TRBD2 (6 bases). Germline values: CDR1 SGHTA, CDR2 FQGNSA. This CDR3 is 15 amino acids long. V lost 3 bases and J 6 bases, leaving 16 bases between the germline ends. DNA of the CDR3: TGTGCCAGCAGCTTGGATGGGACTTTTGGCGATACGCAGTATTTT. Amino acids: CASSLDGTFGDTQYF.

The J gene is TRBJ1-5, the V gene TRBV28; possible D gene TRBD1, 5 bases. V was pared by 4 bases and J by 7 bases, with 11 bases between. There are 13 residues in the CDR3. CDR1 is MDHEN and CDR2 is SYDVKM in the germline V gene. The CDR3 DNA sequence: TGTGCCAGCAGTTCAGGGATAAGCCAGCCCCAGCATTTT. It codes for CASSSGISQPQHF. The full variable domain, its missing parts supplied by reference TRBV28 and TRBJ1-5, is DVKVTQSSRYLVKRTGEKVFLECVQDMDHENMFWYRQDPGLGLRLIYFSYDVKMKEKGDIPEGYSVSREKKERFSLILESASTNQTSMYLCASSSGISQPQHFGDGTRLSIL.

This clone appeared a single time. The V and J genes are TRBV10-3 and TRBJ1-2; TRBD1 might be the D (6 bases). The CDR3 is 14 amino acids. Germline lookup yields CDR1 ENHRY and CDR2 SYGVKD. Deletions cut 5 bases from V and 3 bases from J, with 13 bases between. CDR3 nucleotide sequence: TGTGCCATCAGTAGACAGGCCGAGGACTATGGCTACACCTTC. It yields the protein CAISRQAEDYGYTF.

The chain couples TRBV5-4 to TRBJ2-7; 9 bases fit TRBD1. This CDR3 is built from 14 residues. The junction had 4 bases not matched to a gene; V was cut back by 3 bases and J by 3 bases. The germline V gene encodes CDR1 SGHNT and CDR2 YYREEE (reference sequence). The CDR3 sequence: CASSWGQGNYEQYF. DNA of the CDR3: TGTGCCAGCAGCTGGGGACAGGGCAACTACGAGCAGTACTTC.

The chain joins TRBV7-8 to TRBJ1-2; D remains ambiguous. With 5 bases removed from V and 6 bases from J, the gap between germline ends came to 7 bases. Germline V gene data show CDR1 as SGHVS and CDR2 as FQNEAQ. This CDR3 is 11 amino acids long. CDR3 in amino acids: CASSAADGYTF. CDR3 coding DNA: TGTGCCAGCAGCGCGGCTGATGGCTACACCTTC.

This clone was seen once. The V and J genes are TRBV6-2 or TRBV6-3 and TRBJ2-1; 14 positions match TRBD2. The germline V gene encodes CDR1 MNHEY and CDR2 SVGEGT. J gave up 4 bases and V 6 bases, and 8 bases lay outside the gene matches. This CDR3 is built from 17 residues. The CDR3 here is CASSTTSGRAFYNEQFF. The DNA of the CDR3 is TGTGCCAGCAGCACGACTAGCGGGAGGGCCTTTTACAATGAGCAGTTCTTC.

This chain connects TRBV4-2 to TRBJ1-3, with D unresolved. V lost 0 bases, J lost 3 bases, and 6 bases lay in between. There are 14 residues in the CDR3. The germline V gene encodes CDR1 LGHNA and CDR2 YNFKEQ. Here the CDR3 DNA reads TGTGCCAGCAGCCAAGACCGGGTTGGAAACACCATATATTTT. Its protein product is CASSQDRVGNTIYF.

The CDR3 nucleotides read TGTGCCAGCTTTGCCCAAACAGGGGGAAGGTATGGCTACACCTTC. Translated, it gives CASFAQTGGRYGYTF. The chain links TRBV6-5 to TRBJ1-2; 8 bases align to TRBD1. V was pared by 8 bases and J by 5 bases, with 13 bases of the junction left unmatched. The CDR3 sequence is 15 residues long. The germline CDR1 and CDR2 sequences are MNHEY and SVGAGI.

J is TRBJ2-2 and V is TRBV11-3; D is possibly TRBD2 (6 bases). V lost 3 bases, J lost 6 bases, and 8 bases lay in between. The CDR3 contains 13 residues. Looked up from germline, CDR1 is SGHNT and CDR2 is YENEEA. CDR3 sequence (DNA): TGTGCCAGCAGCTTTTGGGGGGCCGGGGAGCTGTTTTTT. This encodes CASSFWGAGELFF.